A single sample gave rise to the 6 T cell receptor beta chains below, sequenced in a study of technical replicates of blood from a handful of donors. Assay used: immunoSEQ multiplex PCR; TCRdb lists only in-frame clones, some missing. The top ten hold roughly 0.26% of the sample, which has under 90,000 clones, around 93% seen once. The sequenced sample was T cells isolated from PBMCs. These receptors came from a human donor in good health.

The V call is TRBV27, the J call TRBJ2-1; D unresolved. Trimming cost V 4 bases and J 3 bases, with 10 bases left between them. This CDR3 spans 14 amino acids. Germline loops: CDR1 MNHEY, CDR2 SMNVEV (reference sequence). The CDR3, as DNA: TGTGCCAGCAGTTACATCCTAGACTACAATGAGCAGTTCTTC. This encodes CASSYILDYNEQFF.

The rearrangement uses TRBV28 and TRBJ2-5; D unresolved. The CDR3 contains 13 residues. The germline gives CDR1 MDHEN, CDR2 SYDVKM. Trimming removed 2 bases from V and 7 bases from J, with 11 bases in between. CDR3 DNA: TGTGCCAGCAGTTTAAGTTGGTGGAGGACCCAGTACTTC. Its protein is CASSLSWWRTQYF.

The CDR3 loop is CASSLGRGNSPLHF. DNA of the CDR3: TGTGCCAGCAGCTTAGGCAGGGGGAATTCACCCCTCCACTTT. The chain recombines TRBV11-2 with TRBJ1-6, with 7 bases that match TRBD1. CDR1 and CDR2 from the germline V gene are SGHAT and FQNNGV. The CDR3 has 14 amino acids. Unmatched junction bases numbered 1, after V lost 1 base and J lost 7 bases.

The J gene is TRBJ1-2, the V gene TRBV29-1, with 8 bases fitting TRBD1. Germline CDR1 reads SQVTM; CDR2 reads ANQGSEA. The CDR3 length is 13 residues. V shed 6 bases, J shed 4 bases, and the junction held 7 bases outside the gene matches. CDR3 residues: CSVERTGGYGYTF. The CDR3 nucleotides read TGCAGCGTCGAGCGCACAGGGGGCTATGGCTACACCTTC.

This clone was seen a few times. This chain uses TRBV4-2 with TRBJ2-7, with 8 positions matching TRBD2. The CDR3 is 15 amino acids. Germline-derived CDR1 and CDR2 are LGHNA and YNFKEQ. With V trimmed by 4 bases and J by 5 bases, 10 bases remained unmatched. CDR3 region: CASSRRTSNFDEQYF. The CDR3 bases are TGTGCCAGCAGCCGCCGGACTAGCAACTTTGACGAGCAGTACTTC.

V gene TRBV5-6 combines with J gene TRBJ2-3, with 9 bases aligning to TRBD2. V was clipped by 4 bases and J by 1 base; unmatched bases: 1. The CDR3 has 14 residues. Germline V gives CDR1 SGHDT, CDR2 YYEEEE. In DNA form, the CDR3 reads TGTGCCAGCAGCAGGACTAGCGGCACAGATACGCAGTATTTT. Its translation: CASSRTSGTDTQYF.